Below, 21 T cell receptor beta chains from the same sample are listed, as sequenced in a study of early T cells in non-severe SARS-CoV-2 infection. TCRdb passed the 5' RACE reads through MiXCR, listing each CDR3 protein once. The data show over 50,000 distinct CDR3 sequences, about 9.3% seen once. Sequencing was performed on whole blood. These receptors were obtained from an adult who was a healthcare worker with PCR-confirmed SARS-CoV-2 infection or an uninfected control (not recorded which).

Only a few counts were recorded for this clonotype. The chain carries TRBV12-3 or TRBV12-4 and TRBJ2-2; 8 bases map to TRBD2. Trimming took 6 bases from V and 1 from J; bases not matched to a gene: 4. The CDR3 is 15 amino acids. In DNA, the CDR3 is TGTGCCAGCAGAAAGGGACTAGAGAACACCGGGGAGCTGTTTTTT. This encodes CASRKGLENTGELFF.

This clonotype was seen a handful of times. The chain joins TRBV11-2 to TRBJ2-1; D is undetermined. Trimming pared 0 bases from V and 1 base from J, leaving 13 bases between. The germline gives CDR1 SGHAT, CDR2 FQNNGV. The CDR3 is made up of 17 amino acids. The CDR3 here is CASSLEVTTSSYNEQFF. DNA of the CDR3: TGTGCCAGCAGCTTAGAGGTCACAACCTCGTCCTACAATGAGCAGTTCTTC.

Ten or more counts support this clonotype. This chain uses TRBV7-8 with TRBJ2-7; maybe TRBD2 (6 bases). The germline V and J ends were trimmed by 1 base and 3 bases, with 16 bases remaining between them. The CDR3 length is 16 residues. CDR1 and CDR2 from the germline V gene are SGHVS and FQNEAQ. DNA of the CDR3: TGTGCCAGCAGCTTAGGCGGGAAGTGGGAACTCTACGAGCAGTACGTC. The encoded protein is CASSLGGKWELYEQYV.

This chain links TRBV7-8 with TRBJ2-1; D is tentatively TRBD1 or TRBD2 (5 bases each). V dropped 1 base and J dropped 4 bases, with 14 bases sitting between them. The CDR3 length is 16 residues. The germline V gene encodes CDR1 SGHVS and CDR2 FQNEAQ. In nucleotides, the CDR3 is TGTGCCAGCAGCTTAGGGGGACGCGACGATTACAATGAGCAGTTCTTC. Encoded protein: CASSLGGRDDYNEQFF.

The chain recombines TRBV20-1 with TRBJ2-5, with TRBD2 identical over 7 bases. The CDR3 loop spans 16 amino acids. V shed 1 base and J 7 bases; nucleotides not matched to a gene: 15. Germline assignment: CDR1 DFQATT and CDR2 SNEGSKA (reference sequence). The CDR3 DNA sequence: TGCAGTGCTAGAGTCTCGGGGACTAAACGAGTCGCGACCCAGTACTTC. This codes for CSARVSGTKRVATQYF.

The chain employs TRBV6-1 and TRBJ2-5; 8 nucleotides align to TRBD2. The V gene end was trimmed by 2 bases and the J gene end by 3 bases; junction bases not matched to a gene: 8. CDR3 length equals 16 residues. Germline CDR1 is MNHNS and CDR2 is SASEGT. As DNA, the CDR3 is TGTGCCAGCAGTGAACGGCGGGGGGACGTGGAAGAGACCCAGTACTTC. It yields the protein CASSERRGDVEETQYF.

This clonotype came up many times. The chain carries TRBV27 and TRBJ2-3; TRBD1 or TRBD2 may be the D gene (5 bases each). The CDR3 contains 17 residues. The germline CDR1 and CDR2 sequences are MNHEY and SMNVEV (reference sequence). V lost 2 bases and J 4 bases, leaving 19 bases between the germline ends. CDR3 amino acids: CASSLPFRDLGADTQYF. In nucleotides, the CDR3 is TGTGCCAGCAGTTTACCTTTCAGGGACCTCGGCGCAGATACGCAGTATTTT.

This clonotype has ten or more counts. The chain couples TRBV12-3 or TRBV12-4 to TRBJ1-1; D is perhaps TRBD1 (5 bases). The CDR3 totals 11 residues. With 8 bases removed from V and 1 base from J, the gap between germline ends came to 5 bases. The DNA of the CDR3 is TGTGCCAGCGGGGCGAACACTGAAGCTTTCTTT. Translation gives CASGANTEAFF.

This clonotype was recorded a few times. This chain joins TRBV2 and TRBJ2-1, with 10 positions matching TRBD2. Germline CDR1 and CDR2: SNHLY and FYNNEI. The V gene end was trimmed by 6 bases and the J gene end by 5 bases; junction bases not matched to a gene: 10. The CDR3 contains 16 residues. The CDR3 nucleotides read TGTGCCAGCAGGTTACAAGCGGGGGGGATAAACAATGAGCAGTTCTTC. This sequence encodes CASRLQAGGINNEQFF.

CDR3 sequence reads: CASSRWGGTEAFF. CDR3 bases: TGTGCCAGCAGCCGATGGGGGGGCACTGAAGCTTTCTTT. V is TRBV5-6 and J is TRBJ1-1, with a possible D match to TRBD1 (5 bases). Germline CDR1 and CDR2: SGHDT and YYEEEE. This CDR3 region has 13 residues. V was cut by 4 bases and J by 4 bases, with 11 bases left in between.

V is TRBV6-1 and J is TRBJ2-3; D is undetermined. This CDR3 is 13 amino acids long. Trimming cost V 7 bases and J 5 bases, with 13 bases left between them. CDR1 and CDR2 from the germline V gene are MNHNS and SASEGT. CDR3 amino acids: CASMDPQRDTQYF. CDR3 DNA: TGTGCCAGCATGGACCCGCAGAGAGATACGCAGTATTTT.

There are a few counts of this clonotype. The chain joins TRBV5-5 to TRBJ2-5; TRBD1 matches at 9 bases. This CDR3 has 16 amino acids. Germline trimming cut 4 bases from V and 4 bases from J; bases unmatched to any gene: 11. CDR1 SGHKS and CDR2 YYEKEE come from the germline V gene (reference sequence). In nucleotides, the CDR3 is TGTGCCAGCAGCCTCTCCCTGGGACAGGGCGGAGAGACCCAGTACTTC. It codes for CASSLSLGQGGETQYF.

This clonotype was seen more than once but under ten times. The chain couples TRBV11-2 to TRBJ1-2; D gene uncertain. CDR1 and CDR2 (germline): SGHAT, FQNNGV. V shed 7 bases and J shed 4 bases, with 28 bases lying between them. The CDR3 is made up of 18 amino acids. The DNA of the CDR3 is TGTGCCAGCAAAATCCCCTCCAAAAGGGTGTTATACGGCTATGGCTACACCTTC. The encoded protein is CASKIPSKRVLYGYGYTF.

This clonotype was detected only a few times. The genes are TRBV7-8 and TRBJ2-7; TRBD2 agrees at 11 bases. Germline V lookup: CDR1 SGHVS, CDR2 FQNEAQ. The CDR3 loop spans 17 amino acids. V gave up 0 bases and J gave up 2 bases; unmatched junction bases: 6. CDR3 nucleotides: TGTGCCAGCAGCTTAGCAACCCTAGCGGGGGGCACCTACGAGCAGTACGTC. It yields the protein CASSLATLAGGTYEQYV.

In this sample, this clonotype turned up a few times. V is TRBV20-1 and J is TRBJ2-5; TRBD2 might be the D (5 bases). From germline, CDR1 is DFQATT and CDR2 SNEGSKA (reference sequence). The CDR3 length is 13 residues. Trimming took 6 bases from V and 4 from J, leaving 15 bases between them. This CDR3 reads CSAAGPDAETQYF. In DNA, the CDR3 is TGCAGTGCGGCGGGCCCGGACGCAGAGACCCAGTACTTC.

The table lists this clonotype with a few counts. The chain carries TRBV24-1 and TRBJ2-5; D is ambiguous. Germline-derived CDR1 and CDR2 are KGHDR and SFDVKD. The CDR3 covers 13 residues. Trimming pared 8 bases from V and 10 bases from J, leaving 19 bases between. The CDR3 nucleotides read TGTGCCACCATGACCGGCTCCTCAGAGGTCCAGTACTTC. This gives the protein CATMTGSSEVQYF.

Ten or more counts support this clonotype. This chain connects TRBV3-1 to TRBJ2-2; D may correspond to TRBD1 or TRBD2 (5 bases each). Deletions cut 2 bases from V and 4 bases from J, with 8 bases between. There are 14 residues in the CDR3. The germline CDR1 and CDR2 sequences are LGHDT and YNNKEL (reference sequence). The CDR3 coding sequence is TGTGCCAGCAGCCAAAGTGGGGGCACCGGGGAGCTGTTTTTT. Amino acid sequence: CASSQSGGTGELFF.

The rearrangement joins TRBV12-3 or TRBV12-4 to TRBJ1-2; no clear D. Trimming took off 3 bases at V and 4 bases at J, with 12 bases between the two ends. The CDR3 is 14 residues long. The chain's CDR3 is CASSFGSESYGYTF. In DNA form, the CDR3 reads TGTGCCAGCAGTTTCGGCAGCGAGTCCTATGGCTACACCTTC.

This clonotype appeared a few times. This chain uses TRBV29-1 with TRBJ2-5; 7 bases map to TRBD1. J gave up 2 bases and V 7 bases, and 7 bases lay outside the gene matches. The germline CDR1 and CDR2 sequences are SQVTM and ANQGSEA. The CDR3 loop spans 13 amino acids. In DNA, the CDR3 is TGCAGCGGCTATAGACAGGGACAAGAGACCCAGTACTTC. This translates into CSGYRQGQETQYF.

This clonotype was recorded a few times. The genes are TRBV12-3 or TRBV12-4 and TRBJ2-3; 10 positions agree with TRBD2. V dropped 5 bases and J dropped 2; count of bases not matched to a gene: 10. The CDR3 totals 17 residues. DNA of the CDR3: TGTGCCAGCAGTCTCAGCGGGGGGGTCGCAATCACAGATACGCAGTATTTT. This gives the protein CASSLSGGVAITDTQYF.

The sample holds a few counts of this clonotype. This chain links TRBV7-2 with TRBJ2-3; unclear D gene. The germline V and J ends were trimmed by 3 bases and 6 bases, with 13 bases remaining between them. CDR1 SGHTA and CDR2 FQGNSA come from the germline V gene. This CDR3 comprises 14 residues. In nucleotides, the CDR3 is TGTGCCAGCAGCTTGAACTCGGCCCCCGATACGCAGTATTTT. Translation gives CASSLNSAPDTQYF.